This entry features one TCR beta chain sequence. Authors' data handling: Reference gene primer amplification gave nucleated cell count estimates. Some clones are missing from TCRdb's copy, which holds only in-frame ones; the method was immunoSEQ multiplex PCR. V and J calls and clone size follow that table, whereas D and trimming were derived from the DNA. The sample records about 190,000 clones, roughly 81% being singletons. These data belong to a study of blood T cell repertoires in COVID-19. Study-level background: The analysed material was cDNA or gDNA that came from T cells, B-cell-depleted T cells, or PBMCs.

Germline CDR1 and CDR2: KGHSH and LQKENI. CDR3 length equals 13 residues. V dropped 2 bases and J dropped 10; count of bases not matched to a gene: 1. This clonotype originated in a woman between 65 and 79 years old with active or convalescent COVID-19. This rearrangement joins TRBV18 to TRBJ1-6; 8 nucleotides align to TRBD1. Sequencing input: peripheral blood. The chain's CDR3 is CASSPGTGSPLHF. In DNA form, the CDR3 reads TGTGCCAGCTCACCAGGGACAGGCTCACCCCTCCACTTT. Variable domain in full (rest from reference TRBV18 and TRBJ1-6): NAGVMQNPRHLVRRRGQEARLRCSPMKGHSHVYWYRQLPEEGLKFMVYLQKENIIDESGMPKERFSAEFPKEGPSILRIQQVVRGDSAAYFCASSPGTGSPLHFGNGTRLTVT.